This is a list of T cell receptor beta chains from one sample in a study of sequential checkpoint blockade in melanoma. The repertoire was sequenced with immunoSEQ multiplex PCR; TCRdb's copy has only in-frame clones and lacks some. In the table there are fewer than 20,000 clones, roughly 71% of which are singletons. The material sequenced was CD8+ T cells sorted from blood (inferred from file names), taken from a patient given nivolumab and ipilimumab in sequence. The receptor source for this set is a human donor with melanoma. The CDR3 runs from the conserved cysteine through the conserved F or W. A D gene is named only where the DNA matches it firmly. Clone size is given for some rows only: seen once, a few or many times, or a class if the clone is expanded.

j_call v_call cdr3_length clone_size d_call cdr3_aa
TRBJ2-3 TRBV6-4 15 large TRBD1 CASSDTGDAADTQYF
TRBJ1-1 TRBV7-9 17 - - CASNQTPYTTANTEAFF
TRBJ1-2 TRBV5-6 11 - - CASAGGGGYTF
TRBJ1-2 TRBV2 11 - - CASEGGGGYTF
TRBJ2-1 TRBV14 14 - - CASSMELLYNEQFF
TRBJ2-3 TRBV10-3 22 - - CAISGEFRQAEGVLKPTDTQYF
TRBJ2-7 TRBV18 13 few TRBD2 CASSIAGGYEQYF
TRBJ2-2 TRBV15 14 - - CATSRGGGTGELFF
TRBJ2-5 TRBV29-1 15 few - CSVEGWAGEGETQYF
TRBJ1-3 TRBV11-2 16 - TRBD1 CASSSWTGNSGNTIYF
TRBJ1-3 TRBV23-1 15 - - CASSLLRQEGNTIYF
TRBJ2-2 TRBV5-6 14 - TRBD1 CASSLGGGGGELFF
TRBJ1-2 TRBV7-2 16 - - CASSLEGRGGDYGYTF
TRBJ1-6 TRBV6-8 15 few TRBD1 CASSPPTGGNSPLHF
TRBJ2-1 TRBV7-3 15 few TRBD1 CASSSTGGLYNEQFF
TRBJ2-3 TRBV10-3 15 few TRBD2 CAISETSGSTDTQYF
TRBJ1-2 TRBV7-9 14 - - CASTAGGTRDGYTF
TRBJ2-7 TRBV6-1 13 - TRBD1 CASSWDSSYEQYF
TRBJ2-7 TRBV18 16 - - CASSPGWAGLNYEQYF
TRBJ1-5 TRBV9 14 - - CASSVGGNHQPQHF
TRBJ2-3 TRBV4-3 15 few TRBD2 CASSLTSAGDDTQYF
TRBJ1-5 TRBV7-3 14 few TRBD1 CASSSWTGGEPQHF
TRBJ1-1 TRBV5-1 14 - - CASSPGGGSTEAFF
TRBJ2-3 TRBV7-2 15 - TRBD2 CASSLRRGGTDTQYF
TRBJ2-1 TRBV28 15 - - CASSLRGYSYNEQFF
TRBJ1-2 TRBV7-9 19 - - CASSLPPGVRRMKGYGYTF
TRBJ2-3 TRBV9 14 once - CASSVDGSADTQYF
TRBJ1-2 TRBV14 15 - TRBD1 CASSQVHRGSYGYTF
TRBJ1-1 TRBV27 14 few TRBD1 CASATGADHGEAFF
TRBJ2-1 TRBV2 15 - TRBD2 CASISSGGIYNEQFF
TRBJ2-5 TRBV15 15 - TRBD2 CATSRSAGRGETQYF
TRBJ2-3 TRBV13 14 - - CASSLGGAKDTQYF
TRBJ1-1 TRBV4-3 14 - TRBD1 CASSQGQGGTEAFF